This T cell receptor (beta chain) derives from a study of blood T cell repertoires in COVID-19. Study summary: There were acute and convalescent COVID-19 samples, and they came from the United States, Italy and Spain.

Participant-given clinical history determined each cohort assignment. Between the trimmed V and J ends, which lost 6 bases and 5 bases, there was a span of 10 bases. The CDR3 is made up of 12 amino acids. Per the authors' pipeline: Scientists estimated how many nucleated cells there were by amplifying reference gene primers. Profiled with immunoSEQ multiplex PCR; TCRdb holds only in-frame clones, not every one. V and J calls plus clone size are reproduced from that table; the DNA served to infer D and trimming. The repertoire holds approximately 140,000 clones, with approximately 86% as singletons. This receptor was taken from a woman between 45 and 65 years old who had recovered from COVID-19. Sequenced: PBMCs or T cells enriched from blood (not recorded which). The V call is TRBV12-3 or TRBV12-4, the J call TRBJ1-2; D gene uncertain. The CDR3 loop reads CASREGVYGYTF. CDR3 coding DNA: TGTGCCAGCAGAGAGGGAGTTTATGGCTACACCTTC.